This TCR beta chain is drawn from a study of T cells after yellow fever vaccination. Study in general: Low-cell-number fractions were prepared with SMART-Seq v4 Ultra Low Input.

Generation of TCR cDNA used 5'RACE template switching (which added a universal primer site and UMIs). TCRdb reprocessed the 5' RACE reads with MiXCR, giving one entry per CDR3 protein. This table has hundreds of thousands of distinct CDR3 sequences, less than 20% appearing once. The germline V gene has CDR1 MNHEY and CDR2 SVGEGT. Trimming took off 11 bases at V and 2 bases at J, with 12 bases between the two ends. CDR3 length: 12 residues. J is TRBJ1-2 and V is TRBV6-2 or TRBV6-3; no clear D. The material was PBMCs, obtained 5 days after the first yellow fever vaccination. The clonotype originates from a man aged 18 to 30 who received the YFV17D yellow fever vaccine. Here the CDR3 reads CASRRGNYGYTF. The CDR3 bases are TGTGCCTCCCGCCGGGGAAACTATGGCTACACCTTC.